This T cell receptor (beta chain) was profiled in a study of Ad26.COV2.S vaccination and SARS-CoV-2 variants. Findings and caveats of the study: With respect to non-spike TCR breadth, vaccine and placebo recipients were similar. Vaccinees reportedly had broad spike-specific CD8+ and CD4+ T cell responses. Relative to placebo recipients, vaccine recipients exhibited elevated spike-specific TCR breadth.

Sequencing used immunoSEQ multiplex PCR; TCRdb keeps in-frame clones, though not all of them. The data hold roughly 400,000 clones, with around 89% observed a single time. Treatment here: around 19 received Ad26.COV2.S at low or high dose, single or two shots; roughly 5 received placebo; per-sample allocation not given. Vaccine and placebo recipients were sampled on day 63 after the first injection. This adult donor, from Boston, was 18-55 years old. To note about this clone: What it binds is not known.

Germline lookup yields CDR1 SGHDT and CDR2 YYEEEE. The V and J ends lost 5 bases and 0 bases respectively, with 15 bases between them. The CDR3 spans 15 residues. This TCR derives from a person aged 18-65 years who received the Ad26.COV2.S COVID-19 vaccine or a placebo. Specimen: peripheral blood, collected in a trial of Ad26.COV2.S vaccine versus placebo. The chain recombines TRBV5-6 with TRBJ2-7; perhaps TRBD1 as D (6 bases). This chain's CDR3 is CASSYGDIYSYEQYF. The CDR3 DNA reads TGTGCCAGCAGTTACGGGGACATCTACTCCTACGAGCAGTACTTC.